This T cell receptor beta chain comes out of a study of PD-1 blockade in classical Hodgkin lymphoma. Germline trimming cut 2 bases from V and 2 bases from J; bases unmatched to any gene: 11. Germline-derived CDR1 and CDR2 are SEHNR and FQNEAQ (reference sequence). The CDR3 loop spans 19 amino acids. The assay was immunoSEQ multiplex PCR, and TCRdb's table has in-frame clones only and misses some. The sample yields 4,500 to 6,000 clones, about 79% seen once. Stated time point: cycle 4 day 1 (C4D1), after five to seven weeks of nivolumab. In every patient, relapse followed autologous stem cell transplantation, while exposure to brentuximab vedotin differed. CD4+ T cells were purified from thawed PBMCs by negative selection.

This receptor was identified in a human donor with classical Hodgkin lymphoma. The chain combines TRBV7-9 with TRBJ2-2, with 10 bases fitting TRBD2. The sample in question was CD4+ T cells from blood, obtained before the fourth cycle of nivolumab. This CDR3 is CASSLSYLAGVLNTGELFF. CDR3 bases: TGTGCCAGCAGCTTATCTTACCTAGCGGGGGTTCTAAACACCGGGGAGCTGTTTTTT.